A single T cell receptor (beta chain) is shown here with its context. Germline CDR1 is SGHTA and CDR2 is FQGNSA. This CDR3 has 13 amino acids. The ends were cut back, 4 bases at V and 8 bases at J, with 12 bases in the middle. The repertoire was sequenced with immunoSEQ multiplex PCR; TCRdb's copy has only in-frame clones and lacks some. Here the sample spans about 2.4 million clones, over 85% being singletons. This entry belongs to a study of shared clonotypes between healthy human individuals. The sequencing sample was made of naive CD4+ T cells from PBMCs. Sample subset: CD45RA+ positively selected. The chain combines TRBV7-2 with TRBJ2-1; D uncertain. This TCR derives from a man aged 18 to 29 in good health. Some clones in this sample may be carry-over from other donors' samples. CDR3 loop: CASSYPYVDEQFF. The CDR3 DNA follows: TGTGCCAGCAGCTACCCATATGTCGATGAGCAGTTCTTC.